The sequence of this T cell receptor (beta chain) was determined in a study of T cells in tumors after PD-1 blockade. Turning to the study itself: During anti-PD-1 treatment, some patients continued daily vismodegib 150 mg.

The CDR3 is 16 amino acids. Germline lookup yields CDR1 PRHDT and CDR2 FYEKMQ (reference sequence). V was trimmed by 4 bases and J by 0 bases, leaving 13 bases between them. Data came from immunoSEQ multiplex PCR; TCRdb stores just in-frame clones and leaves some out. The sample has more than 45,000 clones, 70% to 85% seen once. The sequences come from PBMCs, collected before anti-PD-1 therapy. The receptor's source is a human donor with advanced basal cell or squamous cell carcinoma (not recorded which). The rearrangement joins TRBV13 to TRBJ1-3, with TRBD1 as a possible D gene (5 bases). CDR3 sequence (DNA): TGTGCCAGCAGCTGGGCCTTGGGGGGCTCTGGAAACACCATATATTTT. Its protein product is CASSWALGGSGNTIYF.